This T cell receptor beta chain was obtained from a study of T cell repertoires in cytomegalovirus infection. TCRdb reprocessed the reads with MiXCR, giving one entry per CDR3 protein. The sample holds roughly 230,000 distinct CDR3 sequences, 6% to 8% seen once. Many counts were recorded for this clonotype. The clonotype comes from a human donor in good health (CMV status not recorded). Some clones in this sample may be carry-over from other donors' samples. The specimen sequenced was PBMCs.

CDR3 in amino acids: CSVNKNTEAFF. The CDR3 region has the DNA TGCAGCGTAAACAAGAACACTGAAGCTTTCTTT. The chain couples TRBV29-1 to TRBJ1-1, with D hard to call. The V and J ends lost 6 bases and 1 base respectively, with 6 bases between them. CDR3 length: 11 residues. The germline CDR1 and CDR2 sequences are SQVTM and ANQGSEA. Drawing the rest from reference TRBV29-1 and TRBJ1-1, the complete variable domain is SAVISQKPSRDICQRGTSLTIQCQVDSQVTMMFWYRQQPGQSLTLIATANQGSEATYESGFVIDKFPISRPNLTFSTLTVSNMSPEDSSIYLCSVNKNTEAFFGQGTRLTVV.